This TCR beta chain was identified in a study of Ad26.COV2.S vaccination and SARS-CoV-2 variants. Across the study: Participants got Ad26.COV2.S intramuscularly, once or twice 56 days apart.

General study points: Analyses that measured TCR breadth and depth may have underestimated total T cell responses.

Details on this clone: Its antigen remains unidentified.

Described treatment: 15 to 20 received Ad26.COV2.S at low or high dose, single or two shots; several received placebo; per-sample allocation not given. Sampling was done on day 63 after the first vaccine or placebo injection. It was Wuhan-strain SARS-CoV-2 spike that the Ad26 vaccine vector expressed. Profiled with immunoSEQ multiplex PCR; TCRdb holds only in-frame clones, not every one. The data contain 300,000 to 350,000 clones, approximately 86% of them singletons. This CDR3 region has 15 residues. The germline gives CDR1 MRHNA, CDR2 SNTAGT. Unmatched junction bases numbered 8, after V lost 6 bases and J lost 6 bases.

The sequences come from peripheral blood, collected in a trial of Ad26.COV2.S vaccine versus placebo. The receptor was derived from a person aged 18-65 years who received the Ad26.COV2.S COVID-19 vaccine or a placebo. The V call is TRBV6-4, the J call TRBJ2-3, with TRBD2 matching 11 bases. The chain's CDR3 is CASSLAGGYLDTQYF. The CDR3 nucleotides are TGTGCCAGCAGCCTAGCGGGGGGTTACTTGGATACGCAGTATTTT.